This entry features one T cell receptor beta chain sequence. Its cognate antigen is unknown. It was with 60 Vbeta and 13 Jbeta primers that the PCR ran. Method: immunoSEQ multiplex PCR; TCRdb's copy keeps in-frame clones and lacks some. The table lists approximately 150,000 clones, roughly 80% of them singletons. This entry comes from a study of cytomegalovirus exposure and HLA in healthy donors. The CDR3 runs 18 residues. The V gene's germline CDR1 is KGHSH and CDR2 LQKENI. J gave up 3 bases and V 4 bases, and 15 bases lay outside the gene matches. Study-level results: In a later analysis, TCR beta V- and J-gene trimming was associated with a missense DCLRE1C variant. One cluster of highly shared sequence variants probably arose as a sequencing artifact. There were some V segments, including TRBV6-2 and TRBV6-3, excluded as indistinguishable. Several top significant clusters appeared, in a later analysis, to be linked to common viral pathogens.

The specimen sequenced was PBMCs. The TCR originated in a female donor in good health and CMV-seronegative. V is TRBV18 and J is TRBJ1-5; TRBD1 matches at 7 bases. As DNA, the CDR3 is TGTGCCAGCTCACTGGCTACTTTGACAGGGTACAACAATCAGCCCCAGCATTTT. Protein product: CASSLATLTGYNNQPQHF.